Listed below are T cell receptor beta chains from one sample, sequenced in a study of blood T cell repertoires in COVID-19. The repertoire was sequenced with immunoSEQ multiplex PCR; TCRdb's copy has only in-frame clones and lacks some. Altogether fewer than 350,000 clones are present, 85% being singletons, with the ten largest covering 2% to 3%. Sequencing was carried out using PBMCs or T cells enriched from blood (not recorded which). The receptors come from a woman between 45 and 60 years old who had recovered from COVID-19. Each CDR3 is given with its conserved first and last residue. The D gene is left open where the match is weak. The size field is filled for only some rows; it gives once, few, many or a size class.

j_gene,abundance,v_gene,d_gene,CDR3nt,CDR3aa
TRBJ2-5,few,TRBV2,TRBD1,TGTGCCAGCAGTATTACAGGGGGACAAGAGACCCAGTACTTC,CASSITGGQETQYF
TRBJ2-3,-,TRBV4-3,TRBD2,TGCGCCAGCAGCCGTGGGACTAGCGGGAGGGCCAGAGATACGCAGTATTTT,CASSRGTSGRARDTQYF
TRBJ1-2,-,TRBV25-1,TRBD1,TGTGCCAGCAGTGATCCGGGACAGGGGGCTAACTATGGCTACACCTTC,CASSDPGQGANYGYTF
TRBJ2-3,-,TRBV28,TRBD2,TGTGCCAGCAGTTTAGGGACTAGCGGGGGTCCAGATACGCAGTATTTT,CASSLGTSGGPDTQYF
TRBJ1-6,-,TRBV18,TRBD1,TGTGCCAGCTCATCCGACAGGGATAGGAATTCACCCCTCCACTTT,CASSSDRDRNSPLHF
TRBJ1-3,-,TRBV9,-,TGTGCCAGCAGCGTAAAGGGACTATCTGGAAACACCATATATTTT,CASSVKGLSGNTIYF
TRBJ1-2,-,TRBV5-4,-,TGTGCCAGCAGCTTTTCGGGAGCTAACTATGGCTACACCTTC,CASSFSGANYGYTF
TRBJ1-3,once,TRBV5-1,-,TGCGCCAGCAGCTTGGGAGGTACAGGCAGTGGAAACACCATATATTTT,CASSLGGTGSGNTIYF
TRBJ1-2,once,TRBV4-3,TRBD1,TGCGCCAGCAGCCAAGCCGGGACAGGGTTTGGCTACACCTTC,CASSQAGTGFGYTF
TRBJ2-2,few,TRBV7-2,-,TGTGCCAGCAGCTGGAGGGTGACGAACACCGGGGAGCTGTTTTTT,CASSWRVTNTGELFF
TRBJ2-5,-,TRBV21-1,-,TGTGCCAGCAGCCCACCCCTAGACAGGACCGGGGAGACCCAGTACTTC,CASSPPLDRTGETQYF
TRBJ1-1,-,TRBV27,TRBD1,TGTGCCGGACAGGGGAAAGGGAACACTGAAGCTTTCTTT,CAGQGKGNTEAFF
TRBJ2-7,few,TRBV7-8,-,TGTGCCAGCAGCTCCCACGGTCCAGGGGTGACCTACGAGCAGTACTTC,CASSSHGPGVTYEQYF
TRBJ1-4,-,TRBV28,-,TGTGCCAGCAGTTTGACGGGGGAATCGGGTGAAAAACTGTTTTTT,CASSLTGESGEKLFF
TRBJ2-7,-,TRBV11-3,-,TGTGCCAGCAGCTTAGATGGCCAGGACTACGAGCAGTACTTC,CASSLDGQDYEQYF